This T cell receptor beta chain is drawn from a study of graft-versus-host responses after intestinal transplantation. Study-level background: Once they had received anti-thymocyte globulin induction, all recipients took tacrolimus and steroids for roughly three years. Study outcomes and limitations: Elevated graft-versus-host to host-versus-graft clonal ratios in allografts were recorded for patients with graft-donor T cell macrochimerism. Researchers found peak circulating GvH clone levels linked to early post-transplant HvG declines. Recipient marrow harbored GvH clones, some of which surfaced first in ileum or blood.

This CDR3 has 15 amino acids. Germline V gene lookup returns CDR1 SGHTA and CDR2 FQGNSA. V was shortened by 5 bases and J by 0 bases, with 12 bases between the two germline ends. Details on this clone: Its specificity is unknown.

Sequenced by immunoSEQ multiplex PCR; TCRdb stores in-frame clones only, minus some. The sample lists approximately 90,000 clones; 88% were seen once. The sample consisted of unstimulated CD4+ T cells sorted from spleen or lymph node cells, taken before transplant. The TCR originated in a human donor who was the organ donor for an intestinal transplant. The chain is built from TRBV7-2 and TRBJ2-3; D possibly corresponds to TRBD1 (5 bases). The CDR3 reads CASSRRQSSTDTQYF. DNA for the CDR3: TGTGCCAGCAGCCGCCGACAGTCTAGCACAGATACGCAGTATTTT.